The 14 T cell receptor beta chains reported below all come from one sample, sequenced in a study of blood T cell repertoires in COVID-19. Using immunoSEQ multiplex PCR, the repertoire was profiled, and TCRdb retains in-frame clones only, with some absent. Of around 130,000 clones in the sample, approximately 87% were seen once. Sequenced sample: peripheral blood. The receptors originated from a man aged 60 to 75 with acute or convalescent COVID-19.

This rearrangement joins TRBV11-2 to TRBJ2-7, with TRBD2 matching 13 bases. Germline-derived CDR1 and CDR2 are SGHAT and FQNNGV. V lost 4 bases and J lost 2; bases outside the gene matches: 5. This CDR3 comprises 16 residues. CDR3 sequence (DNA): TGTGCCAGCAGCTCACGACTAGCGGGAGGTCCCTACGAGCAGTACTTC. Translation gives CASSSRLAGGPYEQYF.

The rearrangement links TRBV7-6 to TRBJ2-3; 13 nucleotides agree with TRBD2. Germline CDR1 reads SGHVS; CDR2 reads FNYEAQ. The length of the CDR3 is 15 residues. J lost 3 bases, V lost 7 bases, and 4 bases had no gene match. The CDR3 here is CASTPTSGRTDTQYF. The DNA of the CDR3 is TGTGCCAGCACCCCGACTAGCGGGAGGACAGATACGCAGTATTTT.

This clone is a singleton in its sample. This rearrangement joins TRBV19 to TRBJ2-1; the D gene is possibly TRBD2 (6 bases). V lost 11 bases and J lost 7, with 24 bases in between. Germline-derived CDR1 and CDR2 are LNHDA and SQIVND (reference sequence). CDR3 length: 15 amino acids. The CDR3 DNA follows: TGTGCCTCCCGAAAAGGGCGGGAAGCTTTAAATGAGCAGTTCTTC. Its translation: CASRKGREALNEQFF.

The chain has TRBV19 and TRBJ1-1, with a possible D match to TRBD1 (5 bases). This CDR3 region has 14 residues. The germline V gene encodes CDR1 LNHDA and CDR2 SQIVND (reference sequence). V was pared by 1 base and J by 3 bases, with 9 bases between. The CDR3 nucleotides read TGTGCCAGTAGTATAGTGGGGCAGTACACTGAAGCTTTCTTT. This translates into CASSIVGQYTEAFF.

The rearrangement uses TRBV4-1 and TRBJ2-4, with D tentatively TRBD2 (6 bases). V gave up 0 bases and J gave up 1 base, with 13 bases separating them. The CDR3 runs to 17 residues. In germline, CDR1 is MGHRA, CDR2 YSYEKL. CDR3 coding DNA: TGCGCCAGCAGCCAAGATAGGGAGGAATTCGCCAAAAACATTCAGTACTTC. This sequence encodes CASSQDREEFAKNIQYF.

The chain employs TRBV25-1 and TRBJ2-7, with 7 bases fitting TRBD1. Trimming at V came to 0 bases and at J to 4 bases, leaving 6 bases not matched to a gene. This CDR3 contains 15 residues. The germline CDR1 and CDR2 sequences are MGHDK and SYGVNS. The CDR3 region has the DNA TGTGCCAGCAGTGAATATGTGCAGGGGGTTTACGAGCAGTACTTC. This sequence encodes CASSEYVQGVYEQYF.

The J gene is TRBJ2-7, the V gene TRBV6-5; 10 nucleotides align to TRBD1. The CDR3 loop spans 14 amino acids. CDR1 and CDR2 (germline): MNHEY, SVGAGI. After removal of 5 bases from V and 5 bases from J, the junction contained 6 bases not matched to a gene. The CDR3 DNA is TGTGCCAGCAGTCGGGACAGGGGTCTTGACGAGCAGTACTTC. Translating it yields CASSRDRGLDEQYF.

This clone has just one count. The chain links TRBV28 to TRBJ1-4; 8 nucleotides agree with TRBD1. Germline lookup yields CDR1 MDHEN and CDR2 SYDVKM. The ends lost 7 bases at V and 7 bases at J; junction bases unmatched: 11. The CDR3 spans 15 residues. CDR3 region: CASTVGGQAGEKLFF. Here the CDR3 DNA reads TGTGCCAGCACCGTAGGGGGACAGGCGGGTGAAAAACTGTTTTTT.

The J gene is TRBJ1-2, the V gene TRBV28; D not resolved. V lost 2 bases and J 8 bases, leaving 12 bases between the germline ends. CDR3 size: 13 residues. Germline V gene sequence: CDR1 MDHEN, CDR2 SYDVKM. CDR3 sequence: CASSLGTERGYTF. Written as DNA, the CDR3 is TGTGCCAGCAGTTTAGGTACAGAACGGGGCTACACCTTC.

The chain is built from TRBV6-5 and TRBJ1-2; D ambiguous. CDR1 is MNHEY, CDR2 SVGAGI, per germline. V was clipped by 2 bases and J by 5 bases, with 12 bases between them. The CDR3 has 14 residues. This chain's CDR3 is CASSYSSDGYGYTF. CDR3 bases: TGTGCCAGCAGTTACAGCTCCGACGGGTATGGCTACACCTTC.

V gene TRBV7-2 combines with J gene TRBJ2-3; TRBD2 is a possible D gene (6 bases). Germline CDR1 and CDR2: SGHTA and FQGNSA. V gave up 5 bases and J gave up 1 base, with 16 bases separating them. CDR3 length: 16 amino acids. CDR3: CASSLRRRDRTDTQYF. The CDR3 region has the DNA TGTGCCAGCAGCCTGAGACGGCGGGACCGCACAGATACGCAGTATTTT.

This clone was recorded a few times. J is TRBJ2-5 and V is TRBV28; 7 bases match TRBD2. Per the germline V gene, CDR1 is MDHEN and CDR2 is SYDVKM. CDR3 length: 14 amino acids. The V segment lost 5 bases and the J segment 2 bases; nucleotides outside the gene matches: 5. The CDR3 protein is CASSPAGSQETQYF. Written as DNA, the CDR3 is TGTGCCAGCAGTCCAGCGGGAAGTCAAGAGACCCAGTACTTC.

Only one count was recorded for this clone. The V gene is TRBV6-6, the J gene TRBJ2-2; D uncertain. This CDR3 has 13 residues. The ends were cut back, 7 bases at V and 2 bases at J, with 8 bases in the middle. Germline V gene data show CDR1 as MNHNY and CDR2 as SVGAGI (reference sequence). CDR3 region: CASMRPNTGELFF. The CDR3 nucleotides read TGTGCCAGCATGAGGCCAAACACCGGGGAGCTGTTTTTT.

J is TRBJ2-1 and V is TRBV7-6; tentative D call: TRBD2 (6 bases). Trimming shortened V by 5 bases and J by 0 bases, and 14 bases separated the two germline ends. CDR3 length equals 16 residues. In germline, CDR1 is SGHVS, CDR2 FNYEAQ. CDR3 sequence (DNA): TGTGCCAGCAGCCGAAGCGGGTTGAGCTCCTACAATGAGCAGTTCTTC. It yields the protein CASSRSGLSSYNEQFF.